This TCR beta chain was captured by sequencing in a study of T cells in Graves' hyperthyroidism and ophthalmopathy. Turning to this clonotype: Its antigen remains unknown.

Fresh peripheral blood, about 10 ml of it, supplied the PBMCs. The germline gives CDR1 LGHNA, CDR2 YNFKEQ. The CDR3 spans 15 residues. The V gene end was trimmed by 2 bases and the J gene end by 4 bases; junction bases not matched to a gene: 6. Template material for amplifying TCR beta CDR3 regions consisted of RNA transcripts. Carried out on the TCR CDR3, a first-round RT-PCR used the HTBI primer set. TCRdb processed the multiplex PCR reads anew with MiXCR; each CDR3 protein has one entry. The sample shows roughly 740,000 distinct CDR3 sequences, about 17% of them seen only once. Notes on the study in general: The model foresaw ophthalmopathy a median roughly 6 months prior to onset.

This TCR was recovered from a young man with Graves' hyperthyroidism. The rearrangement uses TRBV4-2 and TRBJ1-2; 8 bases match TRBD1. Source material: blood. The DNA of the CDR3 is TGTGCCAGCAGCCAACTAGGACAGGGTGCCTATGGCTACACCTTC. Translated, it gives CASSQLGQGAYGYTF.